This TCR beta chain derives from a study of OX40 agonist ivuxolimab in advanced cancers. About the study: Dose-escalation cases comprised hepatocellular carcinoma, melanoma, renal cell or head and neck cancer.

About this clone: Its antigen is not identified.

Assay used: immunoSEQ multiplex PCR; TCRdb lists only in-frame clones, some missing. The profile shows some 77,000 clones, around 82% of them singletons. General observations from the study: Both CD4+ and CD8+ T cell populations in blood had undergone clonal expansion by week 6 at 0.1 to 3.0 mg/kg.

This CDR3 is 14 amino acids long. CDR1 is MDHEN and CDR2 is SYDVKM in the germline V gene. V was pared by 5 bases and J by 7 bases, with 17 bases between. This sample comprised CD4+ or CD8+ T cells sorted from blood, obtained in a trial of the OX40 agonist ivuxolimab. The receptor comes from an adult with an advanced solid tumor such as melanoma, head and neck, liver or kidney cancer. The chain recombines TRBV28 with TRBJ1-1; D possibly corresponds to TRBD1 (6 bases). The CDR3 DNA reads TGTGCCAGCAGTCCGGGACAATTTGTAGGTGAAGCTTTCTTT. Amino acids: CASSPGQFVGEAFF.